Listed below are T cell receptor beta chains from one sample, sequenced in a study of shared clonotypes between healthy human individuals. The table came from immunoSEQ multiplex PCR; TCRdb's copy has only in-frame clones and leaves some out. The table lists approximately 330,000 clones, more than 60% of them singletons. The sample consisted of memory CD4+ T cells sorted from blood. Every receptor here comes from a man aged 30 to 45 in good health. Each CDR3 is given with its conserved first and last residue. The D gene is left open where the match is weak. Where a row states a size, it is once, few, many or the class of an expanded clone; other rows omit it.

D gene,V gene,clone size,J gene,CDR3 protein,CDR3 DNA
TRBD2,TRBV5-1,few,TRBJ2-7,CASSLESSSGTYEQYF,TGCGCCAGCAGCTTGGAGTCCTCTAGCGGGACCTACGAGCAGTACTTC
NA,TRBV6-5,few,TRBJ2-7,CASSSVGSYEQYF,TGTGCCAGCAGCTCCGTCGGCTCCTACGAGCAGTACTTC
TRBD2,TRBV7-6,once,TRBJ2-1,CASSLARFSGSNEQFF,TGTGCCAGCAGCTTAGCCCGGTTTAGCGGGTCCAATGAGCAGTTCTTC
TRBD2,TRBV5-1,NA,TRBJ2-7,CASSPAPTSGRAYEQYF,TGCGCCAGCAGCCCGGCCCCGACTAGCGGGAGGGCCTACGAGCAGTACTTC
NA,TRBV2,NA,TRBJ1-2,CASSEGLGNAGYGYTF,TGTGCCAGCAGCGAAGGGCTTGGCAATGCCGGCTATGGCTACACCTTC
NA,TRBV10-1,few,TRBJ2-2,CASSPELTGELFF,TGCGCCAGCAGCCCAGAACTCACCGGGGAGCTGTTTTTT
TRBD2,TRBV11-2,once,TRBJ2-3,CASSFGSGITDTQYF,TGTGCCAGCAGCTTCGGTAGCGGGATAACAGATACGCAGTATTTT
NA,TRBV28,NA,TRBJ1-2,CASSLGGASSNYGYTF,TGTGCCAGCAGTTTAGGCGGGGCTTCCTCTAACTATGGCTACACCTTC
TRBD2,TRBV2,NA,TRBJ2-5,CASSWSGSETQYF,TGTGCCAGCAGTTGGAGCGGGAGCGAGACCCAGTACTTC
NA,TRBV28,NA,TRBJ2-7,CASSFLRLMYF,TGTGCCAGCAGTTTTCTCCGGCTGATGTACTTC
NA,TRBV2,NA,TRBJ2-3,CASSERGVTWYF,TGTGCCAGCAGTGAAAGGGGGGTAACCTGGTATTTT